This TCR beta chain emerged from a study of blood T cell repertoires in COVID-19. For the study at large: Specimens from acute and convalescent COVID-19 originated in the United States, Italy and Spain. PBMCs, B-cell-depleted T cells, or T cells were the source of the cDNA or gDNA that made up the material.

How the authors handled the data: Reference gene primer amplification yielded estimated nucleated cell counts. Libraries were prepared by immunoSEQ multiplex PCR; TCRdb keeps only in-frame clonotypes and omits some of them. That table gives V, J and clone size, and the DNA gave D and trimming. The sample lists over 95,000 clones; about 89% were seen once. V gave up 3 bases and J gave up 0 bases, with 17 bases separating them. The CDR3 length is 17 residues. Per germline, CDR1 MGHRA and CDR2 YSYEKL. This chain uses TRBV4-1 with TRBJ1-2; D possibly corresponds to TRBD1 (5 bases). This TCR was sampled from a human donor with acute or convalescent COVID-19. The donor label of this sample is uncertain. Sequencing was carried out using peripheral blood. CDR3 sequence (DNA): TGCGCCAGCAGCCACATCGGGGAGGGACGGACTAACTATGGCTACACCTTC. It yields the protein CASSHIGEGRTNYGYTF.